This record concerns one T cell receptor (beta chain) sequence. The antigen remains unidentified. The protocol was immunoSEQ multiplex PCR, while the TCRdb copy is restricted to in-frame clones and leaves out a portion. This sample carries around 160,000 clones, approximately 85% of them seen once, and the ten largest clones take around 4.1%. V was shortened by 4 bases and J by 6 bases, with 7 bases between the two germline ends. CDR1 MDHEN and CDR2 SYDVKM come from the germline V gene. The CDR3 runs to 12 residues. The data belong to a study of T cell responses to AZD1222 COVID-19 vaccine. Findings and caveats of the study: Regions left unmutated in variants are reportedly the target of nearly half of spike-specific TCRs. Vaccine-associated CD4 TCRs ranged over spike, dominating at 160-218 and 743-854. Spike-specific TCR repertoires showed rising breadth and depth after two AZD1222 doses. Seropositivity was recorded at baseline in only 6 or 7 AZD1222 recipients.

The chain links TRBV28 to TRBJ2-4, with D perhaps being TRBD1 or TRBD2 (5 bases each). Source: peripheral blood, taken on day 0 of MenACWY control vaccination. This clonotype originated in an adult in good health. The CDR3 nucleotides are TGTGCCAGCAGTTGGGACCCAAACATTCAGTACTTC. This gives the protein CASSWDPNIQYF.